This TCR beta chain derives from a study of blood T cell repertoires in COVID-19. Background on the study: Acute and convalescent COVID-19 samples came from the United States, Italy and Spain.

Recruitment covered roughly 22 US areas and drew participants whose ages spanned roughly 18 to 89 years. Someone with COVID-19 had been met by exposed participants within 2 weeks before study entry. Study processing details: For nucleated cells, counts were estimated from reference gene primer amplification. This table comes from immunoSEQ multiplex PCR, and its TCRdb copy is limited to in-frame clones, with some not included. That table supplies the V and J calls and clone size; D and trimming were determined from the DNA. Here the sample spans approximately 300,000 clones, 85% being singletons. Sequencing was carried out using PBMCs or T cells enriched from blood (not recorded which). The clonotype was recovered from a woman aged 30 to 39 who had been exposed to COVID-19.

The CDR3 DNA is TGTGCCAGCAGTGATAGTCTTAGCGGCCCTTCCTACGAGCAGTACTTC. Protein product: CASSDSLSGPSYEQYF. The gene calls are TRBV6-1 and TRBJ2-7, with D perhaps matching TRBD2 (6 bases). CDR3 length: 16 residues. V dropped 3 bases and J dropped 1 base, with 16 bases sitting between them. Germline V lookup: CDR1 MNHNS, CDR2 SASEGT.